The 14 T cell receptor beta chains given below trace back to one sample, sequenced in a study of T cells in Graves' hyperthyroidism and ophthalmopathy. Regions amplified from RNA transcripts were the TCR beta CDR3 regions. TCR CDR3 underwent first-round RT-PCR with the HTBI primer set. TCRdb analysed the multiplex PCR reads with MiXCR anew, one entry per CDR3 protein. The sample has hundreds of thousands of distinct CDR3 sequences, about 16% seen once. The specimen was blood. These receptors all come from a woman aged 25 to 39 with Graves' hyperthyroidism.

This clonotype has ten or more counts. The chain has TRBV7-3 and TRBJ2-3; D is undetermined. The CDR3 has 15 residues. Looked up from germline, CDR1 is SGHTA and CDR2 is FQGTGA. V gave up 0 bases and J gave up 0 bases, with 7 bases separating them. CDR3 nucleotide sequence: TGTGCCAGCAGCTTAACGCCGCAGAGCACAGATACGCAGTATTTT. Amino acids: CASSLTPQSTDTQYF.

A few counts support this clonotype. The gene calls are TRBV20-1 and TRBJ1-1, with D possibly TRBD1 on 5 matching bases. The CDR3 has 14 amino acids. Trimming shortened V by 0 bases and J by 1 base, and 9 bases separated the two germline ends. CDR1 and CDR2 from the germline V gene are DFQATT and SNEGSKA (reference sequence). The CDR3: CSARDRQTNTEAFF. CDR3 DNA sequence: TGCAGTGCTAGAGATCGACAGACGAACACTGAAGCTTTCTTT.

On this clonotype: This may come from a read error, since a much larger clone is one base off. CDR3 in amino acids: CRAIQAGGGPDTQYF. As DNA, the CDR3 is TGCCGTGCTATTCAAGCGGGAGGGGGCCCTGATACGCAGTATTTT. The chain carries TRBV20-1 and TRBJ2-3; 10 positions agree with TRBD2. This CDR3 is built from 15 residues. The V gene's germline CDR1 is DFQATT and CDR2 SNEGSKA (reference sequence).

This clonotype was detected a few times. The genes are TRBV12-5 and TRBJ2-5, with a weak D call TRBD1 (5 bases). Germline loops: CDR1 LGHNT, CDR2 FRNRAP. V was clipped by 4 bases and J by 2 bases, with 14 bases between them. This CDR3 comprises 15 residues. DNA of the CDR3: TGTGCTAGTGGTTCCCCCAGGGAAACTCAAGAGACCCAGTACTTC. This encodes CASGSPRETQETQYF.

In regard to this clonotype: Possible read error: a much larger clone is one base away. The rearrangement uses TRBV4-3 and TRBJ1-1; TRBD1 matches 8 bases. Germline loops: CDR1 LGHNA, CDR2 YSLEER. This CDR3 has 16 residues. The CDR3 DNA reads TGCGCCAACAGCCAAGTGAGGTTGGACCAAACAGGGGGAGCTTTCTTT. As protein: CANSQVRLDQTGGAFF.

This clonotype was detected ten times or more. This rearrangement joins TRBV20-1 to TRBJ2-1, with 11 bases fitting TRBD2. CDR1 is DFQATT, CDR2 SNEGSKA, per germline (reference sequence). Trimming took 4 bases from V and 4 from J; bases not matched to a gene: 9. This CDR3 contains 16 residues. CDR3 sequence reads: CSATSLLAGAYNEQFF. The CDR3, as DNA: TGCAGTGCTACGTCCCTACTAGCGGGGGCGTACAATGAGCAGTTCTTC.

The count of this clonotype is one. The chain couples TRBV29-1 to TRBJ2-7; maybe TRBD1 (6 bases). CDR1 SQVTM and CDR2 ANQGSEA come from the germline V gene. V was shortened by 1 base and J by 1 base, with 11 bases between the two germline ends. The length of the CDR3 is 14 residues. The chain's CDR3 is CSVEGQDSSYEQYF. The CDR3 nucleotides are TGCAGCGTTGAAGGACAGGACAGTTCCTACGAGCAGTACTTC.

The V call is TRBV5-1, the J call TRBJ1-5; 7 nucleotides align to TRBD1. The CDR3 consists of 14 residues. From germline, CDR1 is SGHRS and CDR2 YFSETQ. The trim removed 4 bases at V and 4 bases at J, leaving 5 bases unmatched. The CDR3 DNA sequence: TGCGCCAGCAGCCCGGGACAGAGAAATCAGCCCCAGCATTTT. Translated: CASSPGQRNQPQHF.

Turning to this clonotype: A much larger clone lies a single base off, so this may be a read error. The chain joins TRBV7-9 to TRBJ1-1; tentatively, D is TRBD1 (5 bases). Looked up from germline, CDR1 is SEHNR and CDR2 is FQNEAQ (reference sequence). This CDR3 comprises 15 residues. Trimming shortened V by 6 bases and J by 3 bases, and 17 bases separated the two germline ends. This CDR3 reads CASSYSGGVDTEAFF. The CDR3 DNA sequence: TGTGCCAGCAGTTACTCTGGGGGGGTGGACACTGAAGCTTTCTTT.

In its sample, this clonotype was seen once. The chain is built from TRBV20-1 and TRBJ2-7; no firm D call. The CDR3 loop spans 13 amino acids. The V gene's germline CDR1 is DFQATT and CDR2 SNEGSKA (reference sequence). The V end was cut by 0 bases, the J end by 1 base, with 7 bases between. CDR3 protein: CSARDDASYEQYF. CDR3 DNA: TGCAGTGCTAGAGACGACGCTTCCTACGAGCAGTACTTC.

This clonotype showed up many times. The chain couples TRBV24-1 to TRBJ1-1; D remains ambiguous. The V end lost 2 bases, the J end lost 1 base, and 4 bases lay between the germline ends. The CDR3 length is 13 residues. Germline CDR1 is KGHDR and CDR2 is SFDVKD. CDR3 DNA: TGTGCCACCAGTGATTGGGGGAACACTGAAGCTTTCTTT. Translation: CATSDWGNTEAFF.

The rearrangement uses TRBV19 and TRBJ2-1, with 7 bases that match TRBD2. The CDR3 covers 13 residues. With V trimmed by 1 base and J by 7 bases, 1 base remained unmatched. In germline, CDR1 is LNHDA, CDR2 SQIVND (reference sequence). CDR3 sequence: CASSIGTSNEQFF. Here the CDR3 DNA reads TGTGCCAGTAGTATAGGGACTAGTAATGAGCAGTTCTTC.

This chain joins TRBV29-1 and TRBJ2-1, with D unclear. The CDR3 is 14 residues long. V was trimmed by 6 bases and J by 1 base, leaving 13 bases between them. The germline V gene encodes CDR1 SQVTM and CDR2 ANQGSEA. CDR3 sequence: CSVRGSKSYNEQFF. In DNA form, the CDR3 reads TGCAGCGTGAGAGGCAGTAAATCCTACAATGAGCAGTTCTTC.

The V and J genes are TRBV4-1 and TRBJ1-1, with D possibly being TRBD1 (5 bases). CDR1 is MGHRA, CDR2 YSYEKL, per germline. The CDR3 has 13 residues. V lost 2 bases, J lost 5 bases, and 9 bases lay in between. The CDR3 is CASSQSRETEAFF. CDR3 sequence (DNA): TGCGCCAGCAGCCAATCCAGGGAAACTGAAGCTTTCTTT.